These 19 T cell receptor beta chains share one sample of origin, sequenced in a study of blood T cells in healthy people across ages (dated by TCRdb to about 2015). Libraries came from 5' RACE. Sequencing instrument: Illumina HiSeq 2500. The second PCR ran for roughly 6 to 11 cycles and used a J-beta primer mix along with a sample-barcoded 5' primer. Clones were called with MiXCR by TCRdb after fastp trimmed the public reads at Q25, and only in-frame beta chains were retained. CDR3 protein duplicates are merged, each entry listing the most common genes and DNA. This sample comprises approximately 1.5 million distinct CDR3 sequences, around 36% of them detected only once. Together, the top ten hold 11% of the sample. What was sequenced was blood. These receptors were collected from a woman in her twenties or thirties in good health.

The table lists this clonotype with a few counts. The J gene is TRBJ1-2, the V gene TRBV5-1; no clear D gene. The CDR3 is made up of 15 amino acids. Trimming left V 0 bases short and J 8 bases short, with 17 bases between. The germline gives CDR1 SGHRS, CDR2 YFSETQ. In DNA, the CDR3 is TGCGCCAGCAGCTTGGCCGGGGAGGCCAATTGGGGCTACACCTTC. Its translation: CASSLAGEANWGYTF.

This clonotype was picked up a small number of times. The rearrangement joins TRBV12-3 or TRBV12-4 to TRBJ2-1; D not certain. Trimming stripped 6 bases from V and 0 bases from J, with 12 bases between. The CDR3 runs to 15 residues. The CDR3 loop is CASSLEEVSYNEQFF. The CDR3 DNA is TGTGCCAGCAGCCTCGAAGAGGTCTCCTACAATGAGCAGTTCTTC.

The chain recombines TRBV14 with TRBJ1-1, with TRBD1 identical over 9 bases. CDR3 size: 16 residues. The germline V gene encodes CDR1 SGHDN and CDR2 FVKESK. The trim removed 4 bases at V and 4 bases at J, leaving 10 bases unmatched. The CDR3 here is CASSPEKDRGGTEAFF. The DNA for the CDR3 is TGTGCCAGCAGCCCGGAAAAGGACAGGGGCGGCACTGAAGCTTTCTTT.

A word on this clonotype: The CDR3 does not close with the conserved phenylalanine or tryptophan, likely indicating a read error. This chain connects TRBV27 to TRBJ1-2; the match to TRBD1 covers 9 bases. This CDR3 is 14 amino acids long. Trimming cost V 3 bases and J 3 bases; bases outside gene matches: 2. CDR1 is MNHEY, CDR2 SMNVEV, per germline (reference sequence). The CDR3, as DNA: TGTGCCAGCAGTTTGGACAGGGGCTACTATGGCTACACCCTC. This codes for CASSLDRGYYGYTL.

This clonotype was seen a few times. This chain links TRBV29-1 with TRBJ2-3; TRBD2 matches 9 bases. V shed 1 base, J shed 2 bases, and the junction held 10 bases outside the gene matches. The CDR3 sequence is 17 residues long. Germline loops: CDR1 SQVTM, CDR2 ANQGSEA. The CDR3 loop reads CSVEGGYGGGATDTQYF. The CDR3 DNA is TGCAGCGTTGAAGGAGGGTACGGCGGGGGGGCCACAGATACGCAGTATTTT.

The genes are TRBV30 and TRBJ1-3; TRBD1 matches 8 bases. From germline, CDR1 is GTSNPN and CDR2 SVGIG (reference sequence). With 0 bases clipped from V and 0 bases from J, the junction kept 1 base outside the gene matches. This CDR3 is 15 amino acids long. The CDR3 DNA is TGTGCCTGGAGTGTAACAGGGGGCTCTGGAAACACCATATATTTT. This translates into CAWSVTGGSGNTIYF. The full variable domain, its missing parts supplied by reference TRBV30 and TRBJ1-3, is SQTIHQWPATLVQPVGSPLSLECTVEGTSNPNLYWYRQAAGRGLQLLFYSVGIGQISSEVPQNLSASRPQDRQFILSSKKLLLSDSGFYLCAWSVTGGSGNTIYFGEGSWLTVV.

The DNA of the CDR3 is TGCAGTGCCCCGGGACTAGGGGCCACCGGGGAGCTGTTTTTT. This codes for CSAPGLGATGELFF. The gene calls are TRBV20-1 and TRBJ2-2; 8 bases align to TRBD2. The CDR3 is made up of 14 amino acids. V lost 6 bases to trimming and J lost 4 bases; unmatched junction nucleotides: 7. Germline CDR1 and CDR2: DFQATT and SNEGSKA (reference sequence).

The CDR3, as DNA: TGTGCCAGCAGCTTAAAAGCAAACAATGAGCAGTTCTTC. Protein sequence: CASSLKANNEQFF. The rearrangement uses TRBV7-2 and TRBJ2-1; D is undetermined. This CDR3 has 13 amino acids. Per the germline V gene, CDR1 is SGHTA and CDR2 is FQGNSA. Trimming shortened V by 2 bases and J by 5 bases, and 7 bases separated the two germline ends.

Many counts were recorded for this clonotype. The rearrangement joins TRBV9 to TRBJ2-1, with TRBD1 matching 8 bases. CDR3 size: 12 residues. Unmatched junction bases numbered 3, after V lost 4 bases and J lost 9 bases. Germline V lookup: CDR1 SGDLS, CDR2 YYNGEE. The CDR3 DNA is TGTGCCAGCAGCTCTGGACAGGGTGAGCAGTTCTTC. Translation: CASSSGQGEQFF. Based on the CDR3 plus reference TRBV9 and TRBJ2-1, the full variable domain is DSGVTQTPKHLITATGQRVTLRCSPRSGDLSVYWYQQSLDQGLQFLIQYYNGEERAKGNILERFSAQQFPDLHSELNLSSLELGDSALYFCASSSGQGEQFFGPGTRLTVL.

V and J are TRBV6-1 and TRBJ2-4, with 11 bases that match TRBD1. Germline values: CDR1 MNHNS, CDR2 SASEGT. CDR3 length: 16 residues. Trimming cost V 7 bases and J 6 bases; bases outside gene matches: 11. CDR3: CASTRDRGDFGNIQYF. The CDR3 nucleotides read TGTGCCAGCACCAGGGACAGGGGGGATTTTGGAAACATTCAGTACTTC.

This clonotype was recorded at least ten times. The genes are TRBV7-2 and TRBJ2-4; D gene unclear. Between the trimmed V and J ends, which lost 2 bases and 3 bases, there was a span of 8 bases. Germline-derived CDR1 and CDR2 are SGHTA and FQGNSA. The CDR3 runs to 14 residues. The CDR3 region is CASSLKGSKNIQYF. The DNA for the CDR3 is TGTGCCAGCAGCTTAAAGGGAAGCAAAAACATTCAGTACTTC.

To note about this clonotype: One junction end disagrees with the germline gene, perhaps due to a read error. The chain uses TRBV5-1 and TRBJ2-1; D may be TRBD2 (6 bases). The V gene's germline CDR1 is SGHRS and CDR2 YFSETQ. The CDR3 runs to 16 residues. CDR3 in amino acids: CASSRRRGSSYSEQFF. CDR3 bases: TGCGCCAGCAGCCGCCGCCGGGGGAGCTCCTACAGTGAGCAGTTCTTC.

The gene calls are TRBV3-1 and TRBJ2-7; D may be TRBD1 (5 bases). The CDR3 loop spans 14 amino acids. Per the germline V gene, CDR1 is LGHDT and CDR2 is YNNKEL (reference sequence). The germline V and J ends were trimmed by 3 bases and 1 base, with 10 bases remaining between them. CDR3 in DNA: TGTGCCAGCAGCCAGACCAGACAGTCCTACGAGCAGTACTTC. The encoded protein is CASSQTRQSYEQYF.

The chain couples TRBV7-8 to TRBJ2-2; D is undetermined. CDR1 and CDR2 from the germline V gene are SGHVS and FQNEAQ. Trimming removed 1 base at V and 1 base at J, with 7 bases between. The CDR3 runs to 15 residues. CDR3 in DNA: TGTGCCAGCAGCTTAGATATCAAGAACACCGGGGAGCTGTTTTTT. Protein product: CASSLDIKNTGELFF.

This clonotype was detected only a few times. The chain recombines TRBV30 with TRBJ2-3; weak D call: TRBD2 (5 bases). Germline V lookup: CDR1 GTSNPN, CDR2 SVGIG (reference sequence). The CDR3 consists of 13 residues. Trimming removed 0 bases at V and 6 bases at J, with 10 bases between. The CDR3 reads CAWSVGSWDTQYF. The CDR3 coding sequence is TGTGCCTGGAGTGTAGGGAGTTGGGATACGCAGTATTTT. The full variable domain, with the rest looked up from reference TRBV30 and TRBJ2-3, is SQTIHQWPATLVQPVGSPLSLECTVEGTSNPNLYWYRQAAGRGLQLLFYSVGIGQISSEVPQNLSASRPQDRQFILSSKKLLLSDSGFYLCAWSVGSWDTQYFGPGTRLTVL.

The chain employs TRBV7-6 and TRBJ1-5, with a tentative D call TRBD1 (5 bases). V lost 1 base and J lost 1, with 11 bases in between. Germline CDR1 is SGHVS and CDR2 is FNYEAQ. The CDR3 spans 16 residues. The CDR3 sequence is CASSLGGAGSNQPQHF. CDR3 in DNA: TGTGCCAGCAGCTTAGGAGGGGCAGGAAGCAATCAGCCCCAGCATTTT.

The genes are TRBV2 and TRBJ1-2, with TRBD1 identical over 10 bases. Trimming removed 6 bases from V and 3 bases from J; junction bases left unmatched: 7. The CDR3 length is 15 residues. CDR1 and CDR2 from the germline V gene are SNHLY and FYNNEI. Here the CDR3 reads CASRNPGQGDYGYTF. For the CDR3, the DNA is TGTGCCAGCAGAAATCCCGGACAGGGGGACTATGGCTACACCTTC.

V gene TRBV6-6 combines with J gene TRBJ1-4, with D unclear. The V end was cut by 4 bases, the J end by 8 bases, with 17 bases between. This CDR3 has 15 amino acids. The germline V gene has CDR1 MNHNY and CDR2 SVGAGI (reference sequence). CDR3 coding DNA: TGTGCCAGCAGTTTACTAACTCCTGCGACGGAAAAACTGTTTTTT. It codes for CASSLLTPATEKLFF.

The chain uses TRBV28 and TRBJ2-5; a weak D match, TRBD2 (5 bases). Germline V gene lookup returns CDR1 MDHEN and CDR2 SYDVKM. Trimming took off 7 bases at V and 4 bases at J, with 19 bases between the two ends. CDR3 size: 15 residues. CDR3: CASTPGSVGGETQYF. The CDR3 DNA reads TGTGCCAGCACTCCGGGTAGCGTCGGAGGAGAGACCCAGTACTTC.